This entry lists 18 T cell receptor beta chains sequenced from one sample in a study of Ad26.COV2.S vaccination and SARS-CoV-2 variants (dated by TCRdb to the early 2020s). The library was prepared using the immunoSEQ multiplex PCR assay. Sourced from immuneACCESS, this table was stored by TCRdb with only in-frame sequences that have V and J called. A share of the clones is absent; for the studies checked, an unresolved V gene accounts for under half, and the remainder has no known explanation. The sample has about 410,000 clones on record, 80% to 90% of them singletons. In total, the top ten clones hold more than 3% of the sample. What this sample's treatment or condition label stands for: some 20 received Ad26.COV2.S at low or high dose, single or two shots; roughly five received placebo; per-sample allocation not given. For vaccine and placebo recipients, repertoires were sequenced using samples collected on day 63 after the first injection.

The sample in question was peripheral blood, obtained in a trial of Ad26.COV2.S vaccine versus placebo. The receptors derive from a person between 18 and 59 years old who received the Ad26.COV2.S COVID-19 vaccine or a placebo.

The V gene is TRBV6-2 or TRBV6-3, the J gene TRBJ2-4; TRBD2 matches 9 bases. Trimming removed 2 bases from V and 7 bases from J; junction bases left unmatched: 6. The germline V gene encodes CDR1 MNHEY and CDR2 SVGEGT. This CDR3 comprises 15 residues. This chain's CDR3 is CASSYGGGAGNIQYF. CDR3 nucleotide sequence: TGTGCCAGCAGTTACGGCGGGGGGGCCGGGAACATTCAGTACTTC.

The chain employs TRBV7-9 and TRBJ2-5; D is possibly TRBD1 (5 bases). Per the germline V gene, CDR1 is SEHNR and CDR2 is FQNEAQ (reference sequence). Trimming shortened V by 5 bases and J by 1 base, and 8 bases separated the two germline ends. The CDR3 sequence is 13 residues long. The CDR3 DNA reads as TGTGCCAGCAGCCCAGGGTCCCAAGAGACCCAGTACTTC. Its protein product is CASSPGSQETQYF.

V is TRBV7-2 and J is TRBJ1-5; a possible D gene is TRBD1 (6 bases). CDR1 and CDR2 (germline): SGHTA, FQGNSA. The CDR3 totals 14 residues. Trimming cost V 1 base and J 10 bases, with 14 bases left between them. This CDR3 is CASSLVRGDGPQHF. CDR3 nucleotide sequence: TGTGCCAGCAGCTTAGTGAGGGGGGACGGCCCCCAGCATTTT.

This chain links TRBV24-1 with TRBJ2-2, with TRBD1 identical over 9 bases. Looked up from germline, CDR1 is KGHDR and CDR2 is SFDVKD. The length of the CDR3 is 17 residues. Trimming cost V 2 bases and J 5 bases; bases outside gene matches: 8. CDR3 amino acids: CATSDSNRGPGTGELFF. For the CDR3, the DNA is TGTGCCACCAGTGATTCAAACAGGGGGCCGGGGACCGGGGAGCTGTTTTTT.

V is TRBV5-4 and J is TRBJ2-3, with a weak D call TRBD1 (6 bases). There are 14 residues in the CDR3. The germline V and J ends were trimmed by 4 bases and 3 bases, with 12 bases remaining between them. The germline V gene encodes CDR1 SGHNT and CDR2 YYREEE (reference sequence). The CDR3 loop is CASSPSRGTDTQYF. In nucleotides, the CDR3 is TGTGCCAGCAGCCCCAGCAGGGGAACAGATACGCAGTATTTT.

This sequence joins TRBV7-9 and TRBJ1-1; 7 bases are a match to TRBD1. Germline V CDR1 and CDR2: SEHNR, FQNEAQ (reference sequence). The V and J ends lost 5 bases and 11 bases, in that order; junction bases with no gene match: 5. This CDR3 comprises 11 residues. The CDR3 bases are TGTGCCAGCAGCCGGACAGGCCCCGCTTTCTTT. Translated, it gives CASSRTGPAFF. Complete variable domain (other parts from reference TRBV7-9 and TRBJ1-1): DTGVSQNPRHKITKRGQNVTFRCDPISEHNRLYWYRQTLGQGPEFLTYFQNEAQLEKSRLLSDRFSAERPKGSFSTLEIQRTEQGDSAMYLCASSRTGPAFFGQGTRLTVV.

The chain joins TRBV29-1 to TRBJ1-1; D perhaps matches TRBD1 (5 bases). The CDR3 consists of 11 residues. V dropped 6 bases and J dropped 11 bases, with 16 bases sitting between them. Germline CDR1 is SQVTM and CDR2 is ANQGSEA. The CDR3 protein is CSVGFKGTAFF. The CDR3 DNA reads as TGCAGCGTCGGTTTTAAAGGGACGGCTTTCTTT. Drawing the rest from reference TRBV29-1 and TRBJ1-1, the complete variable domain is SAVISQKPSRDICQRGTSLTIQCQVDSQVTMMFWYRQQPGQSLTLIATANQGSEATYESGFVIDKFPISRPNLTFSTLTVSNMSPEDSSIYLCSVGFKGTAFFGQGTRLTVV.

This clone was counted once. The CDR3: CASSFGGISLNTEAFF. DNA of the CDR3: TGTGCCAGCAGTTTTGGTGGAATCTCGCTGAACACTGAAGCTTTCTTT. This chain connects TRBV6-2 or TRBV6-3 to TRBJ1-1; unclear D gene. The CDR3 length is 16 residues. Trimming removed 4 bases at V and 0 bases at J, with 15 bases between. From germline, CDR1 is MNHEY and CDR2 SVGEGT.

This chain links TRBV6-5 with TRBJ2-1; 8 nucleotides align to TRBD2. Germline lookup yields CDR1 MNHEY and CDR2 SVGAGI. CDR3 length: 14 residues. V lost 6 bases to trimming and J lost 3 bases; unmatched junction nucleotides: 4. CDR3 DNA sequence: TGTGCCAGCAGAATTAGCGGGGACTACAATGAGCAGTTCTTC. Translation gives CASRISGDYNEQFF.

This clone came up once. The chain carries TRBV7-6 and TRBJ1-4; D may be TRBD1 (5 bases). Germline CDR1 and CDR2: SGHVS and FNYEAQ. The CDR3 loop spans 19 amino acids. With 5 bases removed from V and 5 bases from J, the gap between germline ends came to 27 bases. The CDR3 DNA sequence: TGTGCCAGCAGCCCCCGCGCAGGGAGGGCTGGCGAGGGCAATGAAAAACTGTTTTTT. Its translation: CASSPRAGRAGEGNEKLFF.

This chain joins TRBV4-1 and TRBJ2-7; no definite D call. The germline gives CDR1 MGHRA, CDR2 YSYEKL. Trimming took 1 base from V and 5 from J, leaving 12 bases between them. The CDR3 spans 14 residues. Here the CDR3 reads CASSQGLWGNEQYF. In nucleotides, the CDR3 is TGCGCCAGCAGCCAAGGACTCTGGGGTAACGAGCAGTACTTC.

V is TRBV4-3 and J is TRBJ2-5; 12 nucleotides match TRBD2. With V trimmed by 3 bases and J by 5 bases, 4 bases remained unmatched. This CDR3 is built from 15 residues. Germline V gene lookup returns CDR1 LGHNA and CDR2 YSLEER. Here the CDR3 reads CASSQTGTSGETQYF. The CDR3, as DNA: TGCGCCAGCAGCCAGACCGGGACTAGCGGGGAGACCCAGTACTTC.

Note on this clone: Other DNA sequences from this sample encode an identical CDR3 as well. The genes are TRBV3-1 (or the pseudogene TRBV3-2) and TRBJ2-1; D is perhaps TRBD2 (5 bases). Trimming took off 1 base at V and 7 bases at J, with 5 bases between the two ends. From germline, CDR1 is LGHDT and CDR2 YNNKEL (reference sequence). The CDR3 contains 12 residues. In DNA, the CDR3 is TGTGCCAGCAGCCAAGCGGGGAATGAGCAGTTCTTC. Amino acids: CASSQAGNEQFF.

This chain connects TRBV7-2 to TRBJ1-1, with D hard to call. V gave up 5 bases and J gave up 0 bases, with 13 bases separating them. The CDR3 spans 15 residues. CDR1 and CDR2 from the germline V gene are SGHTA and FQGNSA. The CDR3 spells CASSLSPLLNTEAFF. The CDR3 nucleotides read TGTGCCAGCAGCCTAAGTCCTCTTTTGAACACTGAAGCTTTCTTT.

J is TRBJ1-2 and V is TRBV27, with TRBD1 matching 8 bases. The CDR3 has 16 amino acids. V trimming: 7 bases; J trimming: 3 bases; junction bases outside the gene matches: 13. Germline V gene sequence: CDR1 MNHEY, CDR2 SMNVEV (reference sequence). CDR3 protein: CASIRPGDRHYYGYTF. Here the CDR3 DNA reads TGTGCCAGCATCCGCCCGGGGGACAGGCACTACTATGGCTACACCTTC.

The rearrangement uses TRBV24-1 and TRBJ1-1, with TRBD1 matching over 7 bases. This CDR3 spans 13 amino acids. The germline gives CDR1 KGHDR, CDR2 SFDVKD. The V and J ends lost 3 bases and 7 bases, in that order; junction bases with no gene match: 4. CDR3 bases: TGTGCCACCAGTGATGGGGACAGCCTTGAAGCTTTCTTT. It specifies CATSDGDSLEAFF.

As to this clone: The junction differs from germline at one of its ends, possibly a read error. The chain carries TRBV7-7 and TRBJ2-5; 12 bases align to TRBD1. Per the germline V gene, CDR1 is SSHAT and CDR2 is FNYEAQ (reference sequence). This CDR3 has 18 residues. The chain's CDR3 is CASSLAPGQGAGGETQYF. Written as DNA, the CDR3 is TGTGCTAGCAGCTTAGCACCGGGACAGGGGGCAGGAGGAGAGACCCAGTACTTC.

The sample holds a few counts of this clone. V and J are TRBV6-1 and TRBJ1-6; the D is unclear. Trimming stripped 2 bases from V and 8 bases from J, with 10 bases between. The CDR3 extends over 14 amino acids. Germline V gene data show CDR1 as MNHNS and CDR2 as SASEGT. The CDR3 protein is CASSETQTYSPLHF. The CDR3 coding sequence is TGTGCCAGCAGTGAAACACAGACCTATTCACCCCTCCACTTT.